The text below deals with one T cell receptor beta chain. Its antigen is unidentified. This entry comes from a study of cytomegalovirus exposure and HLA in healthy donors. Regarding the study as a whole: According to the study, 160 or so TCR beta chains were cytomegalovirus-associated.

Primers included in the PCR were 60 Vbeta and 13 Jbeta primers. Only in-frame clones appear in the TCRdb table, and some are missing; sequencing was by immunoSEQ multiplex PCR. The sample yields 150,000 to 200,000 clones, 71% seen once. Sequenced material: PBMCs. The clonotype originates from a girl aged 5-17 years in good health and CMV-seronegative.

The CDR3 reads CAIGWGELGELFF. Here the CDR3 DNA reads TGTGCCATCGGCTGGGGGGAGCTAGGGGAGCTGTTTTTT. This sequence joins TRBV10-3 and TRBJ2-2, with a tentative D call TRBD2 (6 bases). V was shortened by 8 bases and J by 8 bases, with 15 bases between the two germline ends. The germline gives CDR1 ENHRY, CDR2 SYGVKD. This CDR3 spans 13 amino acids.